Here is one T cell receptor beta chain with its context. The antigen is not known. This record belongs to a study of regulatory T cells in long-lasting Graves disease. Across the whole study: A definition of persistent Graves' disease required over 5 years of antithyroid drugs plus positive TSH receptor antibodies. Study-level findings and limits: Newly diagnosed disease favored TRBV20-1 and TRBJ2-1 over persistent disease.

Time point: persistent/refractory GD, antithyroid drugs over 5 years with positive TRAb. With RNA extracted from PBMCs as input, the TCR library was made. With V trimmed by 7 bases and J by 6 bases, 5 bases remained unmatched. CDR3 length: 13 amino acids. Germline lookup yields CDR1 SNHLY and CDR2 FYNNEI. Arm-PCR of CDR3 regions with iRepertoire HTBI primers generated TCR beta libraries. TCRdb recomputed calls from the multiplex PCR reads with MiXCR, one row per CDR3 protein. The sample has more than 300,000 distinct CDR3 sequences, roughly 25% seen once. This chain joins TRBV2 and TRBJ2-1, with 8 bases fitting TRBD1. Sequencing used peripheral blood mononuclear cells (PBMCs), obtained when the disease was refractory, from a patient treated with antithyroid drugs. This clonotype was sampled from a woman aged 40-49 years with Graves disease. CDR3 region: CASKNQGANEQFF. In DNA form, the CDR3 reads TGTGCCAGCAAGAACCAGGGGGCCAATGAGCAGTTCTTC. The variable domain in full, completed from reference TRBV2 and TRBJ2-1, reads EPEVTQTPSHQVTQMGQEVILRCVPISNHLYFYWYRQILGQKVEFLVSFYNNEISEKSEIFDDQFSVERPDGSNFTLKIRSTKLEDSAMYFCASKNQGANEQFFGPGTRLTVL.